This is a list of T cell receptor beta chains from one sample in a study of T cell responses to AZD1222 COVID-19 vaccine. The data were produced by immunoSEQ multiplex PCR, yet TCRdb's version contains in-frame clones alone and is incomplete. The table has about 130,000 clones, around 94% seen once. This sample comprised peripheral blood, obtained on day 0 of AZD1222 vaccination. Every receptor here comes from an adult in good health. The conserved cysteine and the conserved F or W are not part of the CDR3 here. Clone size is stated in some rows and not others, as once, few, many or a class when expanded.

clone size: NA
V gene: TRBV18
J gene: TRBJ1-2
CDR3 protein: ASSPYSAGMDGYT

clone size: NA
V gene: TRBV19
J gene: TRBJ2-3
CDR3 protein: ASGVSDTQY

clone size: NA
V gene: TRBV18
J gene: TRBJ1-1
CDR3 protein: ASSPLENTEAF

clone size: NA
V gene: TRBV2
J gene: TRBJ1-1
CDR3 protein: ATYRADVMNTEAF

clone size: NA
V gene: TRBV18
J gene: TRBJ2-3
CDR3 protein: ASSPPTSGKGTDTQY

clone size: once
V gene: TRBV23-1
J gene: TRBJ1-1
CDR3 protein: ASRMNTEAF

clone size: NA
V gene: TRBV4-1
J gene: TRBJ2-7
CDR3 protein: ASSQDSKGLAGGSGGYEQY

clone size: NA
V gene: TRBV5-5
J gene: TRBJ2-1
CDR3 protein: ASIPPSAGAPNEQF

clone size: NA
V gene: TRBV28
J gene: TRBJ1-4
CDR3 protein: ASRILGEKLF

clone size: NA
V gene: TRBV5-6
J gene: TRBJ2-2
CDR3 protein: ASNLGLAATGELF

clone size: once
V gene: TRBV27
J gene: TRBJ2-1
CDR3 protein: ASSFGGLPIEQF

clone size: once
V gene: TRBV27
J gene: TRBJ2-5
CDR3 protein: ASSLTGIQETQY

clone size: NA
V gene: TRBV28
J gene: TRBJ1-4
CDR3 protein: ASSFYRGSNEKLF

clone size: NA
V gene: TRBV6-5
J gene: TRBJ2-1
CDR3 protein: ASSRSQRSYNEQF

clone size: NA
V gene: TRBV7-9
J gene: TRBJ2-5
CDR3 protein: ASSLISETQY

clone size: NA
V gene: TRBV4-1
J gene: TRBJ2-5
CDR3 protein: ASSQTEGETQY